This paragraph reports one T cell receptor (beta chain). Its antigen is not identified. The PCR contained 60 Vbeta and 13 Jbeta primers. TCRdb keeps only in-frame clones here, not all; method: immunoSEQ multiplex PCR. The table has about 180,000 clones, roughly 87% seen once. This CDR3 comprises 16 residues. From germline, CDR1 is MNHNY and CDR2 SVGAGI (reference sequence). Unmatched junction bases numbered 9, after V lost 5 bases and J lost 5 bases. The sample originates from a study of cytomegalovirus exposure and HLA in healthy donors. Notes on the study in general: One later analysis reportedly identified an Asian-associated ancestry cluster that showed fewer N-insertions than the approximately 700-donor mean. Based on reports, TCR beta sequences accurately predicted HLA-A and HLA-B alleles for most subjects. A later analysis linked some 17,000 TCR beta sequences to HLA alleles at 0.05 false discovery rate.

The specimen was PBMCs. The TCR originated in a middle-aged man in good health and CMV-seronegative. V and J are TRBV6-6 and TRBJ2-1; 10 bases agree with TRBD2. CDR3 nucleotides: TGTGCCAGCAGTAGGACTAGCGGCCGGGTGCACAATGAGCAGTTCTTC. Protein: CASSRTSGRVHNEQFF.